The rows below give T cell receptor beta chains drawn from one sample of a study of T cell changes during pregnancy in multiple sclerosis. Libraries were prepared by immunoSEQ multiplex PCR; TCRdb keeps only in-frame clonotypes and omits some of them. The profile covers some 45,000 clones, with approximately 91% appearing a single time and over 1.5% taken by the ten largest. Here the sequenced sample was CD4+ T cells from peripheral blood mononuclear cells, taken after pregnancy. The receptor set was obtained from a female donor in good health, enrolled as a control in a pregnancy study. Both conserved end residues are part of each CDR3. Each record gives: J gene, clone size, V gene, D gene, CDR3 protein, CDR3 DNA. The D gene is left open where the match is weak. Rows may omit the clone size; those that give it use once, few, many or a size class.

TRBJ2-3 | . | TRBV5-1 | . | CASSDQVGTQYF | TGCGCCAGCAGCGACCAGGTTGGGACGCAGTATTTT
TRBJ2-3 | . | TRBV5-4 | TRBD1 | CASSYFQGEGTDTQYF | TGTGCCAGCAGCTATTTTCAGGGGGAAGGCACAGATACGCAGTATTTT
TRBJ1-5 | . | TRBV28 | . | CASNVQGSHQPQHF | TGTGCCAGCAACGTACAGGGATCACATCAGCCCCAGCATTTT
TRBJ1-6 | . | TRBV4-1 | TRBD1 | CASSHPTGAANSPLHF | TGCGCCAGCAGCCACCCGACAGGGGCGGCTAATTCACCCCTCCACTTT
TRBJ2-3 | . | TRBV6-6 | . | CASSYQEQGGDTQYF | TGTGCCAGCAGTTACCAGGAACAGGGCGGAGATACGCAGTATTTT
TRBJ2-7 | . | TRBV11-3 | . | CASSLTDYEQYF | TGTGCCAGCAGCTTAACAGATTACGAGCAGTACTTC
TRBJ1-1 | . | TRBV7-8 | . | CASSPTGIEAFF | TGTGCCAGCAGCCCTACCGGGATTGAAGCTTTCTTT
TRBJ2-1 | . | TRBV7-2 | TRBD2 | CASSLSGITYEQFF | TGTGCCAGCAGCTTAAGCGGGATTACTTATGAGCAGTTCTTC
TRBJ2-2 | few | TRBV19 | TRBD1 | CATSRAGGVGELFF | TGTGCCACCAGTAGGGCAGGGGGTGTCGGGGAGCTGTTTTTT
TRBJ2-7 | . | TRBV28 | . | CASSLVQAYEQYF | TGTGCCAGCAGTTTAGTACAAGCCTACGAGCAGTACTTC
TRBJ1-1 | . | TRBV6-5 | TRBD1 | CATQKDRVNTEAFF | TGTGCCACCCAAAAAGACAGGGTAAACACTGAAGCTTTCTTT
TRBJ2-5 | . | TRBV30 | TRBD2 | CAWTSSGETQYF | TGTGCCTGGACCTCTAGCGGAGAGACCCAGTACTTC
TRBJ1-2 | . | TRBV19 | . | CASSFRGATNYGYTF | TGTGCCAGTAGTTTTAGGGGCGCTACTAACTATGGCTACACCTTC
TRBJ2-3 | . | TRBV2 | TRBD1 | CASRPGQKTDTQYF | TGTGCCAGCAGACCGGGACAGAAGACAGATACGCAGTATTTT
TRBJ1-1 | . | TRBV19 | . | CASSLRQPNTEAFF | TGTGCCAGTAGCCTAAGACAGCCGAACACTGAAGCTTTCTTT
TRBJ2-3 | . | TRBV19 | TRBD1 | CASTRTGSTDTQYF | TGTGCCAGTACCCGGACAGGGAGCACAGATACGCAGTATTTT
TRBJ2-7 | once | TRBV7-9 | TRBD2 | CASSSSSGGTHYEQYF | TGTGCCAGCAGCTCCTCTAGCGGGGGGACCCACTACGAGCAGTACTTC
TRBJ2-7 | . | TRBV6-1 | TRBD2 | CASSELAGGSYEQYF | TGTGCCAGCAGTGAACTAGCGGGGGGCTCCTACGAGCAGTACTTC
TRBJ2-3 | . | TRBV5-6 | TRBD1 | CASSLPGQEFSDTQYF | TGTGCCAGCAGCTTACCGGGACAGGAGTTTTCAGATACGCAGTATTTT
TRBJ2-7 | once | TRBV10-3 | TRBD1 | CAISEFPDRGYEQYF | TGTGCCATCAGTGAGTTCCCGGACAGGGGATACGAGCAGTACTTC